This entry lists 30 T cell receptor beta chains sequenced from one sample in a study of OX40 agonist ivuxolimab in advanced cancers. Generated by immunoSEQ multiplex PCR, the TCRdb table keeps only in-frame clones and is missing some. The sample holds 40,000 to 45,000 clones, 81% seen once. Source: CD4+ or CD8+ T cells sorted from blood, taken in a trial of the OX40 agonist ivuxolimab. All receptors come from an adult with an advanced solid tumor such as melanoma, head and neck, liver or kidney cancer.

The rearrangement uses TRBV4-3 and TRBJ1-1; D remains unclear. V shed 2 bases and J shed 0 bases, with 10 bases lying between them. The germline CDR1 and CDR2 sequences are LGHNA and YSLEER. The CDR3 totals 15 residues. The CDR3, as DNA: TGCGCCAGCAGCCAATACCAGGCTTTGAACACTGAAGCTTTCTTT. It translates to CASSQYQALNTEAFF.

The chain has TRBV5-4 and TRBJ2-3, with 9 bases fitting TRBD2. The CDR3 runs 16 residues. The germline gives CDR1 SGHNT, CDR2 YYREEE (reference sequence). V trimming: 2 bases; J trimming: 6 bases; junction bases outside the gene matches: 10. The CDR3: CASSFRLAAFDDTQYF. The CDR3 DNA follows: TGTGCCAGCAGCTTTCGACTAGCGGCGTTCGACGATACGCAGTATTTT.

The CDR3 here is CASSVSTYEQYV. The CDR3 nucleotides read TGTGCCAGCAGTGTGAGCACTTACGAGCAGTACGTC. The chain combines TRBV2 with TRBJ2-7; D call uncertain. The germline V and J ends were trimmed by 4 bases and 4 bases, with 8 bases remaining between them. The germline V gene has CDR1 SNHLY and CDR2 FYNNEI. CDR3 length: 12 residues.

The chain uses TRBV7-2 and TRBJ2-7; 14 bases line up with TRBD2. The germline CDR1 and CDR2 sequences are SGHTA and FQGNSA. The CDR3 consists of 16 residues. V shed 3 bases, J shed 3 bases, and the junction held 4 bases outside the gene matches. The CDR3 sequence: CASSLTSGRAHYEQYF. In nucleotides, the CDR3 is TGTGCCAGCAGCTTGACTAGCGGGAGGGCACACTACGAGCAGTACTTC.

J is TRBJ2-1 and V is TRBV5-1; 7 bases map to TRBD2. This CDR3 is built from 18 residues. Losses at the gene ends were 2 bases for V and 5 bases for J; bases not matched to a gene: 16. Germline-derived CDR1 and CDR2 are SGHRS and YFSETQ. CDR3 DNA sequence: TGCGCCAGCAGCTTCTATCCCGCGGGGGACGGACGGAACAATGAGCAGTTCTTC. Translating gives CASSFYPAGDGRNNEQFF.

The chain recombines TRBV10-3 with TRBJ2-5, with D perhaps matching TRBD1 (6 bases). The J call may be mistaken, given a closer DNA end match to TRBJ2-7. Germline V gene data show CDR1 as ENHRY and CDR2 as SYGVKD. The CDR3 spans 15 residues. CDR3 protein: CAISDPRGSSYEQYF. CDR3 bases: TGTGCCATCAGTGATCCTAGGGGGAGCTCCTACGAGCAGTACTTC.

The J gene is TRBJ1-2, the V gene TRBV20-1; D remains unclear. The germline V gene encodes CDR1 DFQATT and CDR2 SNEGSKA (reference sequence). The germline V and J ends were trimmed by 5 bases and 2 bases, with 6 bases remaining between them. This CDR3 is built from 11 residues. CDR3 DNA: TGCAGTGCTTACAACAACTATGGCTACACCTTC. Its protein product is CSAYNNYGYTF.

This clone was seen just once. The chain links TRBV4-1 to TRBJ1-5; TRBD1 aligns across 9 bases. This CDR3 contains 14 residues. Germline V gives CDR1 MGHRA, CDR2 YSYEKL. V lost 3 bases to trimming and J lost 7 bases; unmatched junction nucleotides: 4. In DNA, the CDR3 is TGCGCCAGCAGCCAGGGGACAGGGAGACAGCCCCAGCATTTT. Its protein product is CASSQGTGRQPQHF.

The chain links TRBV5-1 to TRBJ2-3; TRBD2 aligns across 12 bases. The CDR3 spans 18 residues. The V segment lost 0 bases and the J segment 1 base; nucleotides outside the gene matches: 6. Per germline, CDR1 SGHRS and CDR2 YFSETQ. The CDR3 loop reads CASSLDPSGRAGTDTQYF. For the CDR3, the DNA is TGCGCCAGCAGCTTGGATCCTAGCGGGAGGGCCGGCACAGATACGCAGTATTTT. Based on the CDR3 plus reference TRBV5-1 and TRBJ2-3, the full variable domain is KAGVTQTPRYLIKTRGQQVTLSCSPISGHRSVSWYQQTPGQGLQFLFEYFSETQRNKGNFPGRFSGRQFSNSRSEMNVSTLELGDSALYLCASSLDPSGRAGTDTQYFGPGTRLTVL.

The CDR3 protein is CASSIAAGSNYGYTF. CDR3 in DNA: TGTGCCAGTAGTATAGCGGCAGGTAGTAACTATGGCTACACCTTC. The genes are TRBV19 and TRBJ1-2; no reliable D call. The CDR3 loop spans 15 amino acids. V dropped 1 base and J dropped 1 base, with 10 bases sitting between them. Germline V CDR1 and CDR2: LNHDA, SQIVND (reference sequence).

The chain is built from TRBV7-8 and TRBJ2-1, with D maybe TRBD2 (6 bases). The CDR3 length is 16 residues. V lost 7 bases and J 8 bases, leaving 24 bases between the germline ends. From germline, CDR1 is SGHVS and CDR2 FQNEAQ. Here the CDR3 reads CASTPGRLGGIDEQFF. The CDR3 DNA is TGTGCCAGCACCCCCGGAAGACTAGGAGGGATCGATGAGCAGTTCTTC.

Comment on this clone: Other DNA sequences in this specimen translate into the identical CDR3. V gene TRBV5-1 combines with J gene TRBJ1-1; D not resolved. This CDR3 has 14 residues. The ends were cut back, 4 bases at V and 1 base at J, with 11 bases in the middle. CDR1 SGHRS and CDR2 YFSETQ come from the germline V gene. The CDR3 coding sequence is TGCGCCAGCAGCCCAAGGACGGAGAACACTGAAGCTTTCTTT. It codes for CASSPRTENTEAFF.

The chain is built from TRBV5-1 and TRBJ1-1; D perhaps matches TRBD1 (6 bases). The length of the CDR3 is 16 residues. Germline V gene sequence: CDR1 SGHRS, CDR2 YFSETQ. V dropped 1 base and J dropped 5 bases, with 18 bases sitting between them. In nucleotides, the CDR3 is TGCGCCAGCAGCTTGTCGGGGGCCAGCCAAGGGACTGAAGCTTTCTTT. Residues: CASSLSGASQGTEAFF.

J is TRBJ2-5 and V is TRBV7-6; possibly TRBD2 for D (6 bases). Germline V gene sequence: CDR1 SGHVS, CDR2 FNYEAQ. Trimming cost V 3 bases and J 5 bases, with 16 bases left between them. The CDR3 runs 15 residues. The CDR3 loop reads CASSLFAGPLETQYF. For the CDR3, the DNA is TGTGCCAGCAGCTTGTTCGCGGGGCCTCTGGAGACCCAGTACTTC.

This clone was counted once. The chain is built from TRBV10-1 and TRBJ2-2; 11 nucleotides match TRBD2. Unmatched junction bases numbered 15, after V lost 6 bases and J lost 0 bases. From germline, CDR1 is WNHNN and CDR2 SYGVQD (reference sequence). This CDR3 has 20 residues. The CDR3 sequence: CASSPLSSGRARSNTGELFF. The CDR3 nucleotides are TGCGCCAGCAGCCCCCTCAGTAGCGGGAGGGCCCGATCGAACACCGGGGAGCTGTTTTTT.

The V and J genes are TRBV19 and TRBJ1-1; 8 bases map to TRBD1. The CDR3 spans 13 residues. J was trimmed by 4 bases and V by 3 bases; bases with no gene match: 1. From germline, CDR1 is LNHDA and CDR2 SQIVND (reference sequence). CDR3 nucleotide sequence: TGTGCCAGTAGTATCGGGACAGGCACTGAAGCTTTCTTT. The encoded protein is CASSIGTGTEAFF.

The V gene is TRBV5-6, the J gene TRBJ1-5; D ambiguous. V shed 6 bases and J shed 2 bases, with 15 bases lying between them. Germline V gene data show CDR1 as SGHDT and CDR2 as YYEEEE. This CDR3 region has 15 residues. CDR3 sequence (DNA): TGTGCCAGCACCACGTGGTGGAGCCGCAATCAGCCCCAGCATTTT. Its protein product is CASTTWWSRNQPQHF.

For this clone: Other DNA sequences in this specimen translate into the identical CDR3. The chain is built from TRBV19 and TRBJ2-1, with no clear D. V shed 7 bases and J shed 0 bases, with 7 bases lying between them. The CDR3 contains 13 residues. Germline CDR1 reads LNHDA; CDR2 reads SQIVND (reference sequence). This chain's CDR3 is CASTVSSYNEQFF. In nucleotides, the CDR3 is TGTGCCAGTACAGTTAGCTCCTACAATGAGCAGTTCTTC.

The V and J genes are TRBV4-2 and TRBJ2-3, with TRBD1 matching over 12 bases. The germline V gene encodes CDR1 LGHNA and CDR2 YNFKEQ. The CDR3 has 21 amino acids. Germline trimming cut 1 base from V and 2 bases from J; bases unmatched to any gene: 16. In DNA form, the CDR3 reads TGTGCCAGCAGCCAAGCTTGGGGACAGGGGGCGAAAATCCGTAACACAGATACGCAGTATTTT. It yields the protein CASSQAWGQGAKIRNTDTQYF.

As DNA, the CDR3 is TGTGCCAGCAGTTACTCGAGGCAGGTTAGCTCCTACGAGCAGTACGTC. The encoded protein is CASSYSRQVSSYEQYV. V is TRBV6-5 and J is TRBJ2-7; no firm D call. Germline CDR1 is MNHEY and CDR2 is SVGAGI. V lost 0 bases to trimming and J lost 0 bases, with 12 bases between them. The CDR3 consists of 16 residues.

The J gene is TRBJ2-1, the V gene TRBV2; 8 nucleotides line up with TRBD2. This CDR3 comprises 18 residues. CDR1 SNHLY and CDR2 FYNNEI come from the germline V gene. Unmatched junction bases numbered 19, after V lost 8 bases and J lost 4 bases. CDR3 DNA: TGTGCCAGCTGTGGTGGGAGGGTAGCGGGAAATCCTTACAATGAGCAGTTCTTC. This sequence encodes CASCGGRVAGNPYNEQFF.

This chain joins TRBV9 and TRBJ2-5, with 11 bases aligning to TRBD2. Looked up from germline, CDR1 is SGDLS and CDR2 is YYNGEE. V lost 0 bases to trimming and J lost 4 bases; unmatched junction nucleotides: 8. The CDR3 consists of 17 residues. CDR3: CASSVGGSGRAGETQYF. In nucleotides, the CDR3 is TGTGCCAGCAGCGTAGGTGGTAGCGGGAGGGCAGGAGAGACCCAGTACTTC.

V is TRBV7-2 and J is TRBJ2-3, with TRBD1 identical over 7 bases. This CDR3 spans 16 amino acids. With V trimmed by 4 bases and J by 6 bases, 13 bases remained unmatched. Germline V CDR1 and CDR2: SGHTA, FQGNSA. The CDR3 nucleotides are TGTGCCAGCAGCTCCCCTAAAGGGGGCGTTCTCGATACGCAGTATTTT. This sequence encodes CASSSPKGGVLDTQYF.

The chain combines TRBV27 with TRBJ2-3; D unclear. The CDR3 sequence is 13 residues long. V lost 2 bases and J 1 base, leaving 4 bases between the germline ends. In germline, CDR1 is MNHEY, CDR2 SMNVEV (reference sequence). The CDR3 nucleotides read TGTGCCAGCAGTTTAATGGGCACAGATACGCAGTATTTT. As protein: CASSLMGTDTQYF.

The gene calls are TRBV2 and TRBJ2-2; D possibly uses TRBD1 or TRBD2 (5 bases each). The CDR3 covers 13 residues. CDR1 is SNHLY and CDR2 is FYNNEI in the germline V gene. V lost 6 bases and J 7 bases, leaving 12 bases between the germline ends. CDR3 in DNA: TGTGCCAGCAGCGGGACGGGTGGCGGGGAGCTGTTTTTT. Protein: CASSGTGGGELFF.

This chain uses TRBV7-2 with TRBJ2-5; 8 nucleotides match TRBD2. V lost 0 bases, J lost 4 bases, and 4 bases stayed unmatched. The CDR3 runs 15 residues. The germline V gene encodes CDR1 SGHTA and CDR2 FQGNSA. The CDR3 DNA is TGTGCCAGCAGCTTAGCTAGCGGGAACCGAGAGACCCAGTACTTC. As protein: CASSLASGNRETQYF.

The table lists this clone with a count of one. The V and J genes are TRBV18 and TRBJ1-1, with a weak D call TRBD1 (5 bases). Germline V gives CDR1 KGHSH, CDR2 LQKENI. The CDR3 extends over 16 amino acids. V dropped 2 bases and J dropped 0 bases, with 13 bases sitting between them. The CDR3 DNA reads TGTGCCAGCTCACCAGACTTCGGGGGATTGAACACTGAAGCTTTCTTT. Protein: CASSPDFGGLNTEAFF.

The V gene is TRBV14, the J gene TRBJ1-6; D is undetermined. The ends were cut back, 1 base at V and 10 bases at J, with 11 bases in the middle. This CDR3 is built from 14 residues. CDR1 and CDR2 from the germline V gene are SGHDN and FVKESK. DNA for the CDR3: TGTGCCAGCAGCCAAGTTTACCGGGTCTCACCCCTCCACTTT. Translating gives CASSQVYRVSPLHF.

The V and J genes are TRBV5-1 and TRBJ1-1; D gene uncertain. CDR3 length: 15 residues. Germline CDR1 and CDR2: SGHRS and YFSETQ. Trimming pared 4 bases from V and 4 bases from J, leaving 17 bases between. The CDR3 reads CASSLQGPWGTEAFF. The CDR3 bases are TGCGCCAGCAGCCTTCAAGGACCATGGGGCACTGAAGCTTTCTTT. The whole variable domain, filled in from reference TRBV5-1 and TRBJ1-1, reads KAGVTQTPRYLIKTRGQQVTLSCSPISGHRSVSWYQQTPGQGLQFLFEYFSETQRNKGNFPGRFSGRQFSNSRSEMNVSTLELGDSALYLCASSLQGPWGTEAFFGQGTRLTVV.

The J gene is TRBJ2-3, the V gene TRBV2; TRBD1 matches 8 bases. This CDR3 spans 16 amino acids. J lost 1 base, V lost 7 bases, and 10 bases had no gene match. Germline CDR1 and CDR2: SNHLY and FYNNEI. This chain's CDR3 is CASNGQGVSGTDTQYF. Here the CDR3 DNA reads TGTGCCAGCAACGGACAGGGCGTTTCGGGCACAGATACGCAGTATTTT. Full variable domain (outside the CDR3, taken from reference TRBV2 and TRBJ2-3): EPEVTQTPSHQVTQMGQEVILRCVPISNHLYFYWYRQILGQKVEFLVSFYNNEISEKSEIFDDQFSVERPDGSNFTLKIRSTKLEDSAMYFCASNGQGVSGTDTQYFGPGTRLTVL.